The source of this T cell receptor (beta chain) is a study of blood T cell repertoires in COVID-19. As for the study in general: Samples of COVID-19 (acute and convalescent) were obtained from the United States, Italy and Spain. The analysed material was cDNA or gDNA that came from T cells, B-cell-depleted T cells, or PBMCs.

In the source study's methods: From reference gene primer amplification, estimates of nucleated cell counts were derived. Clones were sequenced by immunoSEQ multiplex PCR, and TCRdb holds only the in-frame ones, with some missing. The DNA was the basis for D and trimming; V, J and clone size are from that table. The table shows roughly 170,000 clones, with around 74% occurring only once. The CDR3 is 13 residues long. Per the germline V gene, CDR1 is GTSNPN and CDR2 is SVGIG (reference sequence). To note about this clone: Its ends do not fully match the called genes, so a read error is possible.

The Seattle patients joined while their infection was active and were tracked longitudinally afterward. This receptor was taken from a woman aged 55-69 years with COVID-19, enrolled during active disease. This chain links TRBV30 with TRBJ1-2; possibly TRBD1 for D (5 bases). Sequences were obtained from peripheral blood. CDR3 sequence reads: CAWSVGGNYGYIF. CDR3 nucleotide sequence: TGTGCCTGGAGTGTGGGGGGGAACTATGGCTACATCTTC.